This T cell receptor (beta chain) was obtained from a study of beta chain features in type 1 diabetes. With respect to this clone: Its antigen is not identified.

CD4+ naive, central memory, regulatory and stem cell-like memory subsets were isolated by sorting on CD45RO/CCR7/CD25/CD127/CD95/CD27. Reverse transcribing all isolated RNA meant expressed TCRB transcripts were sequenced. Profiling relied on immunoSEQ multiplex PCR, and the TCRdb table lists in-frame clones only, not all of them. Among roughly 160,000 clones, around 7.9% were seen once, and the ten largest hold 0.5%. General study findings and limits: Researchers report that Type 1 diabetes patients had moderately but significantly shorter TCRB CDR3s across all four CD4+ subsets.

The receptor's source is a man in his late teens or twenties with type 1 diabetes. Sample: central memory CD4+ T cells from blood.

Here the CDR3 DNA reads TGTGCCAGCAGTTACTCGACAGCCAGAATTGACCAGTACTTC. Translated: CASSYSTARIDQYF. This rearrangement joins TRBV6-6 to TRBJ2-5, with D possibly matching TRBD1 (5 bases). V was trimmed by 0 bases and J by 10 bases, leaving 15 bases between them. In germline, CDR1 is MNHNY, CDR2 SVGAGI (reference sequence). The CDR3 consists of 14 residues.